The subject of this entry is one T cell receptor beta chain. The data stem from a study of blood T cell repertoires in COVID-19. Study-level background: PBMCs, B-cell-depleted T cells, or T cells provided the cDNA or gDNA that made up the material.

This CDR3 spans 14 amino acids. The trim removed 5 bases at V and 7 bases at J, leaving 9 bases unmatched. The germline V gene has CDR1 SNHLY and CDR2 FYNNEI. In the authors' workflow: Nucleated cell counts were estimated from reference gene primer amplification. Method: immunoSEQ multiplex PCR; TCRdb's copy keeps in-frame clones and lacks some. V, J and clone size are those of that table, while D and trimming were read from the DNA. Of 95,000 to 130,000 clones in the sample, 75% to 95% were seen once. The sample consisted of peripheral blood. The sequence was obtained from a human donor with active COVID-19. The donor label of this sample is uncertain. The V call is TRBV2, the J call TRBJ2-3, with TRBD2 matching 7 bases. The CDR3 DNA sequence: TGTGCCAGCAGTAACAGCGGGGATACATATACGCAGTATTTT. Residues: CASSNSGDTYTQYF.